These 16 T cell receptor beta chains share one sample of origin, sequenced in a study of CD8+ T cells in alopecia areata. Reverse transcription of extracted RNA yielded cDNA, which provided the sequencing template. Assay used: immunoSEQ multiplex PCR; TCRdb lists only in-frame clones, some missing. The data contain 100,000 to 150,000 clones, around 60% of them singletons. The specimen comprised CD4+ T cells sorted from blood, sampled at week 0. The receptors come from a human donor with alopecia areata.

The chain links TRBV7-3 to TRBJ2-3; D gene uncertain. The CDR3 runs 17 residues. Trimming removed 5 bases from V and 2 bases from J, with 20 bases in between. Germline CDR1 reads SGHTA; CDR2 reads FQGTGA. In DNA form, the CDR3 reads TGTGCCAGCAGCAAACAGACAACGGGTCGTTACACAGATACGCAGTATTTT. Translated, it gives CASSKQTTGRYTDTQYF. Complete variable domain (other parts from reference TRBV7-3 and TRBJ2-3): GAGVSQTPSNKVTEKGKYVELRCDPISGHTALYWYRQSLGQGPEFLIYFQGTGAADDSGLPNDRFFAVRPEGSVSTLKIQRTERGDSAVYLCASSKQTTGRYTDTQYFGPGTRLTVL.

The chain links TRBV9 to TRBJ2-2, with TRBD2 identical over 12 bases. Germline V gene sequence: CDR1 SGDLS, CDR2 YYNGEE. The CDR3 length is 17 residues. With V trimmed by 0 bases and J by 0 bases, 0 bases remained unmatched. The CDR3 is CASSVASGRANTGELFF. The CDR3 bases are TGTGCCAGCAGCGTAGCTAGCGGGAGGGCGAACACCGGGGAGCTGTTTTTT.

V gene TRBV7-9 combines with J gene TRBJ2-3; D is perhaps TRBD1 or TRBD2 (5 bases each). Germline CDR1 reads SEHNR; CDR2 reads FQNEAQ (reference sequence). CDR3 length: 15 amino acids. The V end was cut by 3 bases, the J end by 3 bases, with 13 bases between. DNA of the CDR3: TGTGCCAGCAGCTTTGAGTCAGGGAGAACAGATACGCAGTATTTT. Its protein product is CASSFESGRTDTQYF.

The chain joins TRBV4-1 to TRBJ2-7; 9 bases align to TRBD2. After removal of 0 bases from V and 4 bases from J, the junction contained 4 bases not matched to a gene. The CDR3 length is 15 residues. Germline assignment: CDR1 MGHRA and CDR2 YSYEKL. The CDR3 DNA is TGCGCCAGCAGCCAAGAGACGACTAGCGGTTACGAGCAGTACTTC. It is translated as CASSQETTSGYEQYF.

This clone was detected only once. This chain links TRBV29-1 with TRBJ2-1, with D perhaps matching TRBD1 (6 bases). Trimming cost V 7 bases and J 3 bases, with 16 bases left between them. The CDR3 has 14 residues. From germline, CDR1 is SQVTM and CDR2 ANQGSEA. In nucleotides, the CDR3 is TGCAGCGCCTCCGAGGGGACACTCTACAATGAGCAGTTCTTC. Translated, it gives CSASEGTLYNEQFF.

With respect to this clone: Its ends do not fully match the called genes, so a read error is possible. The V call is TRBV30, the J call TRBJ2-2, with 8 positions matching TRBD1. The germline V gene encodes CDR1 GTSNPN and CDR2 SVGIG (reference sequence). The CDR3 spans 14 residues. DNA for the CDR3: TGTGCCTGGAATCAGGGGGCGAAAACCGGGGAGCTGTTTTTT. It codes for CAWNQGAKTGELFF.

This chain connects TRBV5-4 to TRBJ1-1; D gene uncertain. V lost 0 bases to trimming and J lost 0 bases, with 9 bases between them. This CDR3 comprises 15 residues. Germline V gene lookup returns CDR1 SGHNT and CDR2 YYREEE (reference sequence). The CDR3 spells CASSLGTDMNTEAFF. The CDR3 nucleotides are TGTGCCAGCAGCTTGGGCACGGATATGAACACTGAAGCTTTCTTT.

The J gene is TRBJ2-5, the V gene TRBV19; 7 positions match TRBD2. The CDR3 is 16 residues long. CDR1 LNHDA and CDR2 SQIVND come from the germline V gene (reference sequence). The J segment lost 3 bases and the V segment lost 6 bases, leaving 13 bases of the junction unmatched. Written as DNA, the CDR3 is TGTGCCAGTAGAACTCGTGGCGGGAGAGCCAAAGAGACCCAGTACTTC. It is translated as CASRTRGGRAKETQYF. Full variable domain (rest looked up from reference TRBV19 and TRBJ2-5): DGGITQSPKYLFRKEGQNVTLSCEQNLNHDAMYWYRQDPGQGLRLIYYSQIVNDFQKGDIAEGYSVSREKKESFPLTVTSAQKNPTAFYLCASRTRGGRAKETQYFGPGTRLLVL.

V gene TRBV19 combines with J gene TRBJ2-7; 8 nucleotides line up with TRBD1. Trimming at V came to 3 bases and at J to 6 bases, leaving 13 bases not matched to a gene. The CDR3 is 16 amino acids. Germline V gene sequence: CDR1 LNHDA, CDR2 SQIVND (reference sequence). CDR3 loop: CASSILLDRVATEQYF. In DNA form, the CDR3 reads TGTGCCAGTAGTATCTTACTGGACAGGGTGGCAACCGAGCAGTACTTC.

The chain uses TRBV5-1 and TRBJ2-3; 12 nucleotides match TRBD1. Germline loops: CDR1 SGHRS, CDR2 YFSETQ. This CDR3 contains 16 residues. V was clipped by 0 bases and J by 7 bases; unmatched bases: 6. CDR3 nucleotide sequence: TGCGCCAGCAGCTTGGAAGCGGGACAGGGGGCCAATACGCAGTATTTT. Its translation is CASSLEAGQGANTQYF.

The chain uses TRBV7-2 and TRBJ2-3; TRBD2 agrees at 9 bases. The CDR3 totals 17 residues. Germline lookup yields CDR1 SGHTA and CDR2 FQGNSA. Trimming removed 6 bases from V and 3 bases from J; junction bases left unmatched: 13. The CDR3 DNA sequence: TGTGCCAGCAGTAGGAGATGGCGGGGGGGTCCTACAGATACGCAGTATTTT. Protein sequence: CASSRRWRGGPTDTQYF.

This clone showed up just a few times. The chain couples TRBV5-1 to TRBJ1-2; 9 nucleotides align to TRBD1. With 3 bases clipped from V and 3 bases from J, the junction kept 6 bases outside the gene matches. The CDR3 is made up of 15 amino acids. Germline V gene sequence: CDR1 SGHRS, CDR2 YFSETQ. CDR3 in DNA: TGCGCCAGCAGCTGGTCCGGGACAGGGTACTATGGCTACACCTTC. This encodes CASSWSGTGYYGYTF. The full variable domain, its missing parts supplied by reference TRBV5-1 and TRBJ1-2, is KAGVTQTPRYLIKTRGQQVTLSCSPISGHRSVSWYQQTPGQGLQFLFEYFSETQRNKGNFPGRFSGRQFSNSRSEMNVSTLELGDSALYLCASSWSGTGYYGYTFGSGTRLTVV.

The genes are TRBV25-1 and TRBJ1-2, with a tentative D call TRBD1 (5 bases). V was clipped by 6 bases and J by 1 base, with 9 bases between them. CDR1 MGHDK and CDR2 SYGVNS come from the germline V gene. The CDR3 extends over 13 amino acids. For the CDR3, the DNA is TGTGCCAGCAGCTTGACAGTTAACTATGGCTACACCTTC. It codes for CASSLTVNYGYTF.

The V call is TRBV5-8, the J call TRBJ1-5, with a weak D call TRBD1 (6 bases). Germline V CDR1 and CDR2: SGHTS, YDEGEE. The V and J ends lost 0 bases and 5 bases respectively, with 24 bases between them. This CDR3 is 19 amino acids long. CDR3 in amino acids: CASSLVLGYGGPVHQPQHF. The DNA for the CDR3 is TGTGCCAGCAGCTTGGTTTTAGGGTACGGGGGGCCTGTACATCAGCCCCAGCATTTT.

This clone was picked up a small number of times. The J gene is TRBJ2-5, the V gene TRBV6-5, with D unresolved. Trimming shortened V by 0 bases and J by 2 bases, and 7 bases separated the two germline ends. The CDR3 length is 14 residues. In germline, CDR1 is MNHEY, CDR2 SVGAGI. CDR3 residues: CASSYSASQETQYF. CDR3 sequence (DNA): TGTGCCAGCAGTTACTCGGCTAGTCAAGAGACCCAGTACTTC.

This clone was counted only a few times. V is TRBV4-2 and J is TRBJ1-3, with D unresolved. Germline V gives CDR1 LGHNA, CDR2 YNFKEQ. CDR3 length equals 13 residues. V lost 7 bases, J lost 0 bases, and 7 bases lay in between. The CDR3 region is CASTAVSGNTIYF. The CDR3 region has the DNA TGTGCCAGCACCGCGGTCTCTGGAAACACCATATATTTT.